This T cell receptor beta chain is from a study of OX40 agonist ivuxolimab in advanced cancers. Overall study context: Anti-PD-1, anti-PD-L1 or anti-CTLA-4 therapy given earlier was allowed, and approximately 40% had some. General study points: At 0.1 to 3.0 mg/kg, clonal expansion of CD4+ and CD8+ blood T cells had occurred by week 6.

Samples of blood were obtained at baseline, on cycle 4 day 1, and on cycle 7 day 1. Germline V gene lookup returns CDR1 LGHNA and CDR2 YNFKEQ. This CDR3 contains 14 residues. Trimming took 4 bases from V and 7 from J, leaving 17 bases between them. Data came from immunoSEQ multiplex PCR; TCRdb stores just in-frame clones and leaves some out. The data contain some 150,000 clones, 90% to 95% of them singletons. In regard to this clone: Its cognate antigen is unknown.

The V gene is TRBV4-2, the J gene TRBJ2-7; D may correspond to TRBD1 or TRBD2 (5 bases each). The TCR comes from an adult with an advanced solid tumor such as melanoma, head and neck, liver or kidney cancer. The sample was CD4+ or CD8+ T cells sorted from blood, taken in a trial of the OX40 agonist ivuxolimab. The CDR3 DNA reads as TGTGCCAGCAGCCGCCTACTCGGGGCAAAAGAGCAGTACTTC. Amino acid sequence: CASSRLLGAKEQYF.